This is a list of T cell receptor beta chains from one sample in a study of T cell repertoires and HLA-DP antigens. Antigens for these TCRs are unknown. Libraries were prepared by immunoSEQ multiplex PCR; TCRdb keeps only in-frame clonotypes and omits some of them. This sample has some 89,000 clones; roughly 86% occur once, and the top ten carry about 1.5%. Sequencing was carried out using CD4+ T cells from PBMCs. The receptors originated from a man aged 50 or older in good health and CMV-seronegative. CDR3s include the opening cysteine and the closing phenylalanine or tryptophan. D genes are given only for firm matches. Size is omitted from some rows. Given values are once, few, many or a class for expanded clones.

D gene: .
J gene: TRBJ1-3
CDR3 length: 17
clone size: .
V gene: TRBV4-3
CDR3 protein: CASSQDRAGVGGNTIYF
CDR3 DNA: TGCGCCAGCAGCCAAGATCGGGCGGGGGTAGGTGGAAACACCATATATTTT

D gene: TRBD1
J gene: TRBJ1-4
CDR3 length: 15
clone size: .
V gene: TRBV14
CDR3 protein: CASSQAGQGFEKLFF
CDR3 DNA: TGTGCCAGCAGCCAAGCGGGACAGGGTTTTGAAAAACTGTTTTTT

D gene: .
J gene: TRBJ1-4
CDR3 length: 14
clone size: .
V gene: TRBV27
CDR3 protein: CASSLVREGEKLFF
CDR3 DNA: TGTGCCAGCAGTTTGGTTAGGGAGGGTGAAAAACTGTTTTTT

D gene: .
J gene: TRBJ2-3
CDR3 length: 15
clone size: .
V gene: TRBV5-1
CDR3 protein: CASSLPSGQKDTQYF
CDR3 DNA: TGCGCCAGCAGCCTCCCATCGGGGCAAAAAGATACGCAGTATTTT

D gene: .
J gene: TRBJ1-2
CDR3 length: 13
clone size: .
V gene: TRBV7-9
CDR3 protein: CASSLAAGPGYTF
CDR3 DNA: TGTGCCAGCAGCTTAGCTGCTGGGCCTGGCTACACCTTC

D gene: .
J gene: TRBJ1-2
CDR3 length: 16
clone size: .
V gene: TRBV7-2
CDR3 protein: CASSLGVGRKMDGYTF
CDR3 DNA: TGTGCCAGCAGCTTAGGGGTGGGGCGCAAAATGGATGGCTACACCTTC

D gene: .
J gene: TRBJ2-2
CDR3 length: 16
clone size: .
V gene: TRBV9
CDR3 protein: CASSPVGLAGTGELFF
CDR3 DNA: TGTGCCAGCAGCCCGGTGGGACTGGCGGGCACCGGGGAGCTGTTTTTT

D gene: TRBD1
J gene: TRBJ2-1
CDR3 length: 16
clone size: .
V gene: TRBV28
CDR3 protein: CASSLYRGSSYNEQFF
CDR3 DNA: TGTGCCAGCAGTCTATACAGGGGAAGCTCCTACAATGAGCAGTTCTTC

D gene: .
J gene: TRBJ2-1
CDR3 length: 15
clone size: .
V gene: TRBV6-5
CDR3 protein: CASSTPSGGINEQFF
CDR3 DNA: TGTGCCAGCAGCACCCCGTCCGGGGGCATCAATGAGCAGTTCTTC

D gene: .
J gene: TRBJ1-2
CDR3 length: 13
clone size: .
V gene: TRBV4-2
CDR3 protein: CASSFTGSGGYTF
CDR3 DNA: TGTGCCAGCAGCTTTACAGGATCGGGTGGCTACACCTTC

D gene: TRBD2
J gene: TRBJ2-5
CDR3 length: 14
clone size: .
V gene: TRBV10-3
CDR3 protein: CAIRGTSEGETQYF
CDR3 DNA: TGTGCCATCAGGGGGACTAGTGAGGGTGAGACCCAGTACTTC

D gene: .
J gene: TRBJ1-5
CDR3 length: 15
clone size: .
V gene: TRBV18
CDR3 protein: CASSPRARSNQPQHF
CDR3 DNA: TGTGCCAGCTCCCCGCGGGCCCGGAGCAATCAGCCCCAGCATTTT

D gene: TRBD1
J gene: TRBJ2-7
CDR3 length: 16
clone size: .
V gene: TRBV19
CDR3 protein: CASSKGPGQGNYEQYF
CDR3 DNA: TGTGCCAGTAGTAAAGGTCCGGGACAGGGGAACTACGAGCAGTACTTC

D gene: TRBD1
J gene: TRBJ2-7
CDR3 length: 14
clone size: .
V gene: TRBV2
CDR3 protein: CASILGQISYEQYF
CDR3 DNA: TGTGCCAGCATCCTGGGACAGATCTCCTACGAGCAGTACTTC

D gene: .
J gene: TRBJ2-4
CDR3 length: 14
clone size: once
V gene: TRBV27
CDR3 protein: CASRNRGREYIQYF
CDR3 DNA: TGTGCCAGCAGAAATCGGGGCAGGGAATACATTCAGTACTTC

D gene: .
J gene: TRBJ2-3
CDR3 length: 16
clone size: .
V gene: TRBV19
CDR3 protein: CASTRGSGSSTDTQYF
CDR3 DNA: TGTGCCAGTACCCGAGGGAGCGGGTCTAGCACAGATACGCAGTATTTT

D gene: .
J gene: TRBJ1-3
CDR3 length: 16
clone size: .
V gene: TRBV11-2
CDR3 protein: CASSLVPGSTGNTIYF
CDR3 DNA: TGTGCCAGCAGCTTAGTTCCAGGGTCCACTGGAAACACCATATATTTT

D gene: TRBD1
J gene: TRBJ2-7
CDR3 length: 14
clone size: .
V gene: TRBV10-2
CDR3 protein: CASGDRVNANEQYF
CDR3 DNA: TGCGCCAGCGGGGACAGGGTAAACGCTAACGAGCAGTACTTC

D gene: TRBD2
J gene: TRBJ2-6
CDR3 length: 16
clone size: .
V gene: TRBV19
CDR3 protein: CASKGTSVPGANVLTF
CDR3 DNA: TGTGCCAGTAAGGGGACTAGCGTCCCTGGGGCCAACGTCCTGACTTTC

D gene: .
J gene: TRBJ2-5
CDR3 length: 13
clone size: once
V gene: TRBV5-4
CDR3 protein: CASSSGTVETQYF
CDR3 DNA: TGTGCCAGCAGCTCAGGGACTGTCGAGACCCAGTACTTC

D gene: .
J gene: TRBJ1-1
CDR3 length: 16
clone size: few
V gene: TRBV5-1
CDR3 protein: CASSPSGQYLNTEAFF
CDR3 DNA: TGCGCCAGCAGCCCCTCTGGACAGTACTTGAACACTGAAGCTTTCTTT

D gene: TRBD2
J gene: TRBJ2-1
CDR3 length: 14
clone size: .
V gene: TRBV7-9
CDR3 protein: CASSPEVAGVVPFF
CDR3 DNA: TGTGCCAGCAGCCCAGAGGTGGCGGGGGTGGTCCCGTTCTTC

D gene: .
J gene: TRBJ1-1
CDR3 length: 13
clone size: .
V gene: TRBV5-1
CDR3 protein: CASSPFDSTEAFF
CDR3 DNA: TGCGCCAGCAGCCCCTTCGACTCCACTGAAGCTTTCTTT

D gene: .
J gene: TRBJ1-1
CDR3 length: 14
clone size: .
V gene: TRBV4-3
CDR3 protein: CASSQVGLNTEAFF
CDR3 DNA: TGCGCCAGCAGCCAAGTAGGACTGAACACTGAAGCTTTCTTT

D gene: .
J gene: TRBJ1-1
CDR3 length: 16
clone size: .
V gene: TRBV19
CDR3 protein: CASRAGARGSNTEAFF
CDR3 DNA: TGTGCCAGTAGGGCCGGGGCGCGGGGGTCTAACACTGAAGCTTTCTTT

D gene: .
J gene: TRBJ2-7
CDR3 length: 11
clone size: once
V gene: TRBV29-1
CDR3 protein: CSVEGEGEQYF
CDR3 DNA: TGCAGCGTGGAGGGGGAGGGCGAGCAGTACTTC

D gene: TRBD2
J gene: TRBJ2-3
CDR3 length: 15
clone size: .
V gene: TRBV15
CDR3 protein: CATSGTSGRSDTQYF
CDR3 DNA: TGTGCCACCTCGGGGACTAGCGGGAGATCGGATACGCAGTATTTT

D gene: .
J gene: TRBJ1-1
CDR3 length: 11
clone size: .
V gene: TRBV6-1
CDR3 protein: CASSPNTEAFF
CDR3 DNA: TGTGCCAGCAGCCCAAACACTGAAGCTTTCTTT

D gene: TRBD2
J gene: TRBJ2-7
CDR3 length: 13
clone size: few
V gene: TRBV6-6
CDR3 protein: CASSFTLAYEQYF
CDR3 DNA: TGTGCCAGCAGTTTCACACTAGCGTACGAGCAGTACTTC

D gene: TRBD1
J gene: TRBJ2-2
CDR3 length: 15
clone size: once
V gene: TRBV11-1
CDR3 protein: CASIFRDSSTGELFF
CDR3 DNA: TGTGCCAGCATCTTCCGGGACAGCTCCACCGGGGAGCTGTTTTTT

D gene: TRBD1
J gene: TRBJ2-2
CDR3 length: 15
clone size: .
V gene: TRBV5-4
CDR3 protein: CASSKGTANTGELFF
CDR3 DNA: TGTGCCAGCAGCAAAGGGACAGCCAACACCGGGGAGCTGTTTTTT

D gene: TRBD1
J gene: TRBJ1-4
CDR3 length: 13
clone size: .
V gene: TRBV2
CDR3 protein: CASTGQQNEKLFF
CDR3 DNA: TGTGCCAGCACGGGACAGCAAAATGAAAAACTGTTTTTT

D gene: TRBD1
J gene: TRBJ1-3
CDR3 length: 13
clone size: once
V gene: TRBV30
CDR3 protein: CAWGTGSGNTIYF
CDR3 DNA: TGTGCCTGGGGGACAGGCTCTGGAAACACCATATATTTT